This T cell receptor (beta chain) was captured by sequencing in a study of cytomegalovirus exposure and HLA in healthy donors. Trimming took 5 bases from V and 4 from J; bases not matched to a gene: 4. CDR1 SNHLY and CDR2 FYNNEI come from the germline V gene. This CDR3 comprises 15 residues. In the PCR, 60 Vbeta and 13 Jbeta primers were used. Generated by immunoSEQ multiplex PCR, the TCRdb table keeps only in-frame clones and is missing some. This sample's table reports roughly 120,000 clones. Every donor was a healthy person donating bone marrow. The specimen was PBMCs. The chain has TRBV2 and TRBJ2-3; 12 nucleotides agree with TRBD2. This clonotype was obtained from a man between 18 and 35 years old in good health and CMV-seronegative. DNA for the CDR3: TGTGCCAGCAGTCGGACTAGCGGGACGCCAGATACGCAGTATTTT. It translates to CASSRTSGTPDTQYF.